One sample yielded the 18 T cell receptor beta chains listed below, sequenced in a study of cytomegalovirus exposure and HLA in healthy donors. The PCR contained 60 Vbeta and 13 Jbeta primers. Generated by immunoSEQ multiplex PCR, the TCRdb table keeps only in-frame clones and is missing some. The repertoire holds roughly 150,000 clones, with 75% to 80% as singletons. Source material: PBMCs. Receptor source: a male donor in good health and CMV-seronegative.

On this clone itself: One end of the junction varies from germline; a read error may be responsible. The J gene is TRBJ1-5, the V gene TRBV7-2; 7 nucleotides agree with TRBD1. Germline V gene sequence: CDR1 SGHTA, CDR2 FQGNSA. This CDR3 contains 13 residues. CDR3 sequence reads: CASRLGGDQPQHF. DNA of the CDR3: TGTGCCAGCAGATTAGGGGGCGATCAGCCCCAGCATTTT.

Notes on this clone: The identical CDR3 is also encoded by other nucleotide sequences in the sample. The chain is built from TRBV2 and TRBJ2-1; 9 bases agree with TRBD2. Germline CDR1 is SNHLY and CDR2 is FYNNEI. With 6 bases clipped from V and 2 bases from J, the junction kept 5 bases outside the gene matches. There are 15 residues in the CDR3. The CDR3, as DNA: TGTGCCAGCAGCCGCGGGGGGGCCCCCTACAATGAGCAGTTCTTC. Its protein is CASSRGGAPYNEQFF.

This clone has a handful of counts. The chain has TRBV27 and TRBJ2-2, with TRBD2 matching over 12 bases. Germline assignment: CDR1 MNHEY and CDR2 SMNVEV (reference sequence). CDR3 length: 16 residues. Trimming removed 4 bases from V and 8 bases from J; junction bases left unmatched: 8. As DNA, the CDR3 is TGTGCCAGCAGTTCAAGGCTAGCGGGGGGGCCGGGGGAGCTGTTTTTT. It translates to CASSSRLAGGPGELFF.

V usage is TRBV11-3 and J usage is TRBJ2-1; 8 bases fit TRBD2. The CDR3 totals 15 residues. CDR1 is SGHNT, CDR2 YENEEA, per germline. J lost 5 bases, V lost 0 bases, and 3 bases had no gene match. The CDR3 DNA sequence: TGTGCCAGCAGCTTAGAGGGACTAGGGGACAATGAGCAGTTCTTC. Translation: CASSLEGLGDNEQFF. Looking up the rest from reference TRBV11-3 and TRBJ2-1 gives the full variable domain: EAGVVQSPRYKIIEKKQPVAFWCNPISGHNTLYWYLQNLGQGPELLIRYENEEAVDDSQLPKDRFSAERLKGVDSTLKIQPAELGDSAVYLCASSLEGLGDNEQFFGPGTRLTVL.

The chain has TRBV7-9 and TRBJ2-7; tentatively, D is TRBD1 (5 bases). The V and J ends lost 6 bases and 1 base respectively, with 10 bases between them. Germline CDR1 is SEHNR and CDR2 is FQNEAQ (reference sequence). The CDR3 runs to 13 residues. DNA of the CDR3: TGTGCCAGCAGTACGACAGATTCCTACGAGCAGTACTTC. Protein sequence: CASSTTDSYEQYF.

Comment on this clone: Other DNA sequences in this specimen translate into the identical CDR3. This rearrangement joins TRBV2 to TRBJ1-5; D may be TRBD1 (5 bases). Germline lookup yields CDR1 SNHLY and CDR2 FYNNEI. With 3 bases removed from V and 7 bases from J, the gap between germline ends came to 16 bases. This CDR3 comprises 15 residues. The DNA of the CDR3 is TGTGCCAGCAGTGAGGCGGGGCAGGGTGGCCAGCCCCAGCATTTT. This encodes CASSEAGQGGQPQHF.

The chain combines TRBV28 with TRBJ1-5; perhaps TRBD1 as D (6 bases). Germline lookup yields CDR1 MDHEN and CDR2 SYDVKM. This CDR3 is 15 amino acids long. With 5 bases removed from V and 6 bases from J, the gap between germline ends came to 17 bases. The CDR3 nucleotides read TGTGCCAGCAGTACAAAAACAGGGTCCAGTCAGCCCCAGCATTTT. Translated: CASSTKTGSSQPQHF.

This clone has just a few counts. The chain combines TRBV5-4 with TRBJ2-1; 7 bases are a match to TRBD2. The CDR3 totals 14 residues. With 7 bases clipped from V and 6 bases from J, the junction kept 10 bases outside the gene matches. From germline, CDR1 is SGHNT and CDR2 YYREEE (reference sequence). CDR3 region: CASGRVTPSNEQFF. CDR3 bases: TGTGCCAGCGGGAGGGTTACCCCTTCCAATGAGCAGTTCTTC.

The rearrangement joins TRBV9 to TRBJ1-3; possible D gene TRBD1, 5 bases. The CDR3 runs 16 residues. From germline, CDR1 is SGDLS and CDR2 YYNGEE. V lost 0 bases, J lost 4 bases, and 14 bases lay in between. CDR3 bases: TGTGCCAGCAGCGTAGTTAGTAGGGGCTCAGGAAACACCATATATTTT. Protein product: CASSVVSRGSGNTIYF.

The chain is built from TRBV7-2 and TRBJ1-1; a possible D gene is TRBD1 (5 bases). Per germline, CDR1 SGHTA and CDR2 FQGNSA. CDR3 length: 15 residues. Trimming shortened V by 4 bases and J by 1 base, and 13 bases separated the two germline ends. The CDR3 sequence is CASSYSPGGNTEAFF. The CDR3 DNA follows: TGTGCCAGCAGCTACTCGCCCGGGGGGAACACTGAAGCTTTCTTT.

The V call is TRBV13, the J call TRBJ1-1, with D possibly being TRBD1 (5 bases). The CDR3 spans 15 residues. CDR1 and CDR2 (germline): PRHDT, FYEKMQ (reference sequence). V was shortened by 6 bases and J by 6 bases, with 20 bases between the two germline ends. The DNA for the CDR3 is TGTGCCAGCAGTTTGACCGCGGGGCAAGGGGCTGAAGCTTTCTTT. Translated, it gives CASSLTAGQGAEAFF. The whole variable domain, remainder taken from reference TRBV13 and TRBJ1-1, is AAGVIQSPRHLIKEKRETATLKCYPIPRHDTVYWYQQGPGQDPQFLISFYEKMQSDKGSIPDRFSAQQFSDYHSELNMSSLELGDSALYFCASSLTAGQGAEAFFGQGTRLTVV.

The rearrangement links TRBV18 to TRBJ2-1; tentative D call: TRBD2 (6 bases). CDR1 and CDR2 (germline): KGHSH, LQKENI. This CDR3 region has 16 residues. Trimming took off 0 bases at V and 2 bases at J, with 11 bases between the two ends. The CDR3 loop reads CASSPPERVTYNEQFF. CDR3 sequence (DNA): TGTGCCAGCTCACCACCGGAGCGGGTCACCTACAATGAGCAGTTCTTC. Using reference TRBV18 and TRBJ2-1 for the parts outside the CDR3, the full variable domain is NAGVMQNPRHLVRRRGQEARLRCSPMKGHSHVYWYRQLPEEGLKFMVYLQKENIIDESGMPKERFSAEFPKEGPSILRIQQVVRGDSAAYFCASSPPERVTYNEQFFGPGTRLTVL.

J is TRBJ1-4 and V is TRBV19; D is undetermined. The CDR3 totals 13 residues. The V end was cut by 4 bases, the J end by 7 bases, with 10 bases between. Germline-derived CDR1 and CDR2 are LNHDA and SQIVND (reference sequence). Here the CDR3 reads CASSNLAGEKLFF. In nucleotides, the CDR3 is TGTGCCAGTAGTAATCTGGCGGGTGAAAAACTGTTTTTT.

The chain couples TRBV5-1 to TRBJ1-2, with D hard to call. This CDR3 contains 14 residues. The germline V gene encodes CDR1 SGHRS and CDR2 YFSETQ. The germline V and J ends were trimmed by 1 base and 4 bases, with 11 bases remaining between them. The CDR3 protein is CASSLSGGSYGYTF. The CDR3 region has the DNA TGCGCCAGCAGCTTGTCAGGAGGGAGCTATGGCTACACCTTC.

This sequence joins TRBV9 and TRBJ1-1; a possible D gene is TRBD1 (6 bases). Trimming left V 4 bases short and J 0 bases short, with 13 bases between. The CDR3 loop spans 15 amino acids. Germline lookup yields CDR1 SGDLS and CDR2 YYNGEE. CDR3 protein: CASSPGGLMNTEAFF. The CDR3 DNA is TGTGCCAGCAGCCCGGGGGGCCTCATGAACACTGAAGCTTTCTTT.

This clone was seen a few times. The chain uses TRBV7-2 and TRBJ2-7; 7 nucleotides agree with TRBD1. Germline lookup yields CDR1 SGHTA and CDR2 FQGNSA. The CDR3 covers 13 residues. Germline trimming cut 4 bases from V and 5 bases from J; bases unmatched to any gene: 5. CDR3 DNA: TGTGCCAGCAGCTCCAGACAGGGAAACGAGCAGTACTTC. It codes for CASSSRQGNEQYF.

The chain combines TRBV7-2 with TRBJ1-4; no clear D gene. The CDR3 totals 15 residues. The germline V gene has CDR1 SGHTA and CDR2 FQGNSA. V lost 3 bases, J lost 0 bases, and 8 bases lay in between. The CDR3 spells CASSFVSATNEKLFF. In DNA, the CDR3 is TGTGCCAGCAGCTTCGTCAGTGCAACTAATGAAAAACTGTTTTTT. The full variable domain, in which reference TRBV7-2 and TRBJ1-4 provide the parts outside the CDR3, is GAGVSQSPSNKVTEKGKDVELRCDPISGHTALYWYRQSLGQGLEFLIYFQGNSAPDKSGLPSDRFSAERTGGSVSTLTIQRTQQEDSAVYLCASSFVSATNEKLFFGSGTQLSVL.

The chain uses TRBV27 and TRBJ1-3; D call uncertain. The CDR3 spans 14 residues. Germline V lookup: CDR1 MNHEY, CDR2 SMNVEV (reference sequence). V was trimmed by 2 bases and J by 0 bases, leaving 5 bases between them. The CDR3, as DNA: TGTGCCAGCAGTTTAGTAGCCTCTGGAAACACCATATATTTT. This translates into CASSLVASGNTIYF.